The 32 T cell receptor beta chains presented below share a single source sample, sequenced in a study of Graves' ophthalmopathy and Graves' hyperthyroidism. For repertoire sequencing, the TCR beta CDR3 regions were amplified from RNA transcripts. First-round RT-PCR with HTBI primers preceded a second-round multiplex PCR. TCRdb passed the multiplex PCR reads through MiXCR, listing each CDR3 protein once. The profile shows 740,000 or so distinct CDR3 sequences, 40% of them singletons. The sample was peripheral blood. The receptor set was obtained from an adult man with Graves' ophthalmopathy.

The chain carries TRBV29-1 and TRBJ1-1; 9 bases agree with TRBD1. Per germline, CDR1 SQVTM and CDR2 ANQGSEA. The CDR3 runs 13 residues. The trim removed 4 bases at V and 7 bases at J, leaving 7 bases unmatched. CDR3 DNA: TGCAGCGTTGGACAGGGGGTTGGAGTTGAAGCTTTCTTT. This sequence encodes CSVGQGVGVEAFF.

This clonotype showed up just a few times. The chain has TRBV7-8 and TRBJ1-1; D possibly corresponds to TRBD1 (5 bases). The germline V gene encodes CDR1 SGHVS and CDR2 FQNEAQ. V was clipped by 5 bases and J by 3 bases, with 16 bases between them. CDR3 length: 15 residues. CDR3 loop: CASSGLGRLDTEAFF. The CDR3 DNA reads as TGTGCCAGCAGCGGTCTGGGACGCCTGGACACTGAAGCTTTCTTT.

V usage is TRBV19 and J usage is TRBJ1-2; possible D gene TRBD1, 5 bases. The CDR3 spans 12 residues. The V end was cut by 8 bases, the J end by 5 bases, with 12 bases between. CDR1 and CDR2 from the germline V gene are LNHDA and SQIVND (reference sequence). CDR3 bases: TGTGCCAGTGGGGGACCTCGATATGGCTACACCTTC. It codes for CASGGPRYGYTF.

Note on this clonotype: A much larger clone is a single base away; this may be a read error. This rearrangement joins TRBV24-1 to TRBJ1-2; TRBD1 is a possible D gene (5 bases). The germline V gene has CDR1 KGHDR and CDR2 SFDVKD. The CDR3 consists of 15 residues. V shed 3 bases and J shed 1 base, with 11 bases lying between them. The CDR3, as DNA: TGTGCCACCAGTGATCCCAGGGAGGATAACTATGGCTACACCTTC. Translation: CATSDPREDNYGYTF.

The table lists this clonotype with many counts. The rearrangement uses TRBV7-9 and TRBJ1-2; D is undetermined. This CDR3 is built from 14 residues. V was pared by 3 bases and J by 3 bases, with 11 bases between. CDR1 and CDR2 (germline): SEHNR, FQNEAQ (reference sequence). For the CDR3, the DNA is TGTGCCAGCAGCTTGGCCGGTGGGGACTATGGCTACACCTTC. Its protein product is CASSLAGGDYGYTF.

This clonotype was counted once. The chain joins TRBV11-2 to TRBJ1-1; D call uncertain. The CDR3 is 13 amino acids. V was pared by 5 bases and J by 4 bases, with 11 bases between. CDR1 is SGHAT, CDR2 FQNNGV, per germline. The CDR3: CASSPRALTEAFF. The CDR3 bases are TGTGCCAGCAGCCCCCGGGCACTCACTGAAGCTTTCTTT. Complete variable domain (other parts from reference TRBV11-2 and TRBJ1-1): EAGVAQSPRYKIIEKRQSVAFWCNPISGHATLYWYQQILGQGPKLLIQFQNNGVVDDSQLPKDRFSAERLKGVDSTLKIQPAKLEDSAVYLCASSPRALTEAFFGQGTRLTVV.

This clonotype was picked up many times. This chain uses TRBV7-8 with TRBJ1-5, with 7 bases matching TRBD1. The CDR3 consists of 15 residues. Germline CDR1 reads SGHVS; CDR2 reads FQNEAQ. Trimming at V came to 5 bases and at J to 7 bases, leaving 11 bases not matched to a gene. The CDR3 nucleotides read TGTGCCAGCAGCCTTAACAGGGGCCAGGGACAGCCCCAGCATTTT. The encoded protein is CASSLNRGQGQPQHF.

For this clonotype: A read error is possible here, since a much larger clone lies one base away. Since no conserved phenylalanine or tryptophan closes the CDR3, a read error is the likely cause. The chain has TRBV7-8 and TRBJ2-5, with D unclear. Trimming took off 5 bases at V and 5 bases at J, with 15 bases between the two ends. The CDR3 extends over 14 amino acids. Germline V lookup: CDR1 SGHVS, CDR2 FQNEAQ. CDR3 protein: CASSLTRVRETQYL. In nucleotides, the CDR3 is TGTGCCAGCAGCCTCACTCGGGTTCGGGAGACCCAGTACCTC.

The chain employs TRBV7-2 and TRBJ1-2, with 9 positions matching TRBD1. J gave up 0 bases and V 3 bases, and 5 bases lay outside the gene matches. The CDR3 consists of 16 residues. Germline V gene data show CDR1 as SGHTA and CDR2 as FQGNSA. CDR3 nucleotides: TGTGCCAGCAGCTTTACGACAGGGGGAACTAACTATGGCTACACCTTC. It translates to CASSFTTGGTNYGYTF.

The chain has TRBV29-1 and TRBJ1-1; perhaps TRBD1 as D (6 bases). The germline CDR1 and CDR2 sequences are SQVTM and ANQGSEA. V lost 7 bases and J 0 bases, leaving 12 bases between the germline ends. CDR3 length: 13 amino acids. CDR3 loop: CSAGQIMNTEAFF. The CDR3, as DNA: TGCAGCGCCGGACAGATCATGAACACTGAAGCTTTCTTT.

This clonotype was counted a few times. The J gene is TRBJ1-2, the V gene TRBV29-1, with D unresolved. V was shortened by 6 bases and J by 6 bases, with 17 bases between the two germline ends. This CDR3 has 13 residues. CDR1 is SQVTM, CDR2 ANQGSEA, per germline. CDR3 loop: CSVLERTSNGYTF. The CDR3 DNA follows: TGCAGCGTATTGGAACGAACCTCGAATGGCTACACCTTC.

This clonotype was recorded many times. V gene TRBV7-9 combines with J gene TRBJ2-7, with TRBD2 matching over 9 bases. CDR3 size: 16 residues. CDR1 is SEHNR and CDR2 is FQNEAQ in the germline V gene (reference sequence). The trim removed 1 base at V and 3 bases at J, leaving 7 bases unmatched. CDR3: CASSLEAGGVIYEQYF. The CDR3 DNA reads as TGTGCCAGCAGCTTAGAAGCGGGGGGCGTTATCTACGAGCAGTACTTC.

This rearrangement joins TRBV25-1 to TRBJ2-5, with D hard to call. The CDR3 contains 15 residues. CDR1 is MGHDK and CDR2 is SYGVNS in the germline V gene. V dropped 6 bases and J dropped 2 bases, with 16 bases sitting between them. The CDR3 sequence is CASRLLDGRQETQYF. The CDR3 DNA sequence: TGTGCCAGCAGACTCCTGGATGGACGGCAAGAGACCCAGTACTTC.

A single count supports this clonotype. CDR3 bases: TGCAGCGTCCGACAGCCATATGGCTACGAGCAGTACTTC. Amino acid sequence: CSVRQPYGYEQYF. The chain couples TRBV29-1 to TRBJ2-7; a possible D gene is TRBD1 (5 bases). CDR1 is SQVTM and CDR2 is ANQGSEA in the germline V gene. Trimming took off 6 bases at V and 3 bases at J, with 15 bases between the two ends. This CDR3 has 13 amino acids.

As to this clonotype: One base away lies a much larger clone, so this may be a sequencing read error. J is TRBJ1-1 and V is TRBV10-3; 10 bases align to TRBD1. Germline-derived CDR1 and CDR2 are ENHRY and SYGVKD. This CDR3 region has 15 residues. V lost 8 bases and J lost 0; bases outside the gene matches: 6. In DNA, the CDR3 is TGTGCCATCGGAGGGACAGGGGAGTTGAACACTGAAGCTTTCTTT. It is translated as CAIGGTGELNTEAFF.

Many counts were recorded for this clonotype. The chain uses TRBV2 and TRBJ2-7; D ambiguous. CDR3 length equals 12 residues. Per the germline V gene, CDR1 is SNHLY and CDR2 is FYNNEI. V was pared by 5 bases and J by 3 bases, with 8 bases between. In DNA form, the CDR3 reads TGTGCCAGCAGTTCGGGCCGCTACGAGCAGTACTTC. Translated: CASSSGRYEQYF. The variable domain in full, completed from reference TRBV2 and TRBJ2-7, reads EPEVTQTPSHQVTQMGQEVILRCVPISNHLYFYWYRQILGQKVEFLVSFYNNEISEKSEIFDDQFSVERPDGSNFTLKIRSTKLEDSAMYFCASSSGRYEQYFGPGTRLTVT.

The gene calls are TRBV11-1 and TRBJ2-5; TRBD1 matches 8 bases. The J segment lost 3 bases and the V segment lost 6 bases, leaving 6 bases of the junction unmatched. The CDR3 is made up of 14 amino acids. Germline CDR1 SGHAT, CDR2 FQDESV (reference sequence). The CDR3 DNA sequence: TGTGCCAGCAGGGAGGACAGGGTGGAAGAGACCCAGTACTTC. As protein: CASREDRVEETQYF.

The chain couples TRBV12-3 or TRBV12-4 to TRBJ1-5; no firm D call. V was cut by 6 bases and J by 8 bases, with 11 bases left in between. This CDR3 region has 12 residues. The CDR3 nucleotides read TGTGCCAGCAGAGGAGGGATGGAGCCCCAGCATTTT. This sequence encodes CASRGGMEPQHF.

This clonotype was found a few times. V and J are TRBV7-8 and TRBJ2-3; maybe TRBD1 (5 bases). CDR1 is SGHVS and CDR2 is FQNEAQ in the germline V gene. Trimming pared 6 bases from V and 2 bases from J, leaving 9 bases between. This CDR3 comprises 13 residues. This CDR3 is CASSGATTDTQYF. The DNA of the CDR3 is TGTGCCAGCAGTGGGGCTACCACAGATACGCAGTATTTT.

This clonotype was seen only a few times. The chain employs TRBV19 and TRBJ1-5, with D possibly matching TRBD1 (5 bases). V was pared by 3 bases and J by 7 bases, with 13 bases between. The CDR3 spans 14 residues. Germline V gene sequence: CDR1 LNHDA, CDR2 SQIVND (reference sequence). As DNA, the CDR3 is TGTGCCAGTAGTATTGGGGGGGTAGGGCAGCCCCAGCATTTT. Protein sequence: CASSIGGVGQPQHF.

The V call is TRBV25-1, the J call TRBJ2-2; 15 bases map to TRBD2. Germline trimming cut 6 bases from V and 5 bases from J; bases unmatched to any gene: 16. Germline CDR1 and CDR2: MGHDK and SYGVNS. The CDR3 covers 20 residues. CDR3 in amino acids: CASSQGKGTSGRSRTGELFF. The CDR3, as DNA: TGTGCCAGCAGCCAGGGAAAAGGGACTAGCGGGAGGTCGCGAACCGGGGAGCTGTTTTTT.

The CDR3 DNA follows: TGTGCCAGCAGCGACCGGGACAGAAATCCCTACGAGCAGTACTTC. It codes for CASSDRDRNPYEQYF. The chain is built from TRBV7-9 and TRBJ2-7, with 7 bases that match TRBD1. With V trimmed by 5 bases and J by 2 bases, 9 bases remained unmatched. Germline CDR1 and CDR2: SEHNR and FQNEAQ (reference sequence). There are 15 residues in the CDR3.

This clonotype has only one observation. V and J are TRBV29-1 and TRBJ1-1, with TRBD1 as a possible D gene (5 bases). The CDR3 loop spans 15 amino acids. Germline CDR1 and CDR2: SQVTM and ANQGSEA. V lost 3 bases to trimming and J lost 0 bases, with 14 bases between them. The CDR3 here is CSVDEQGQVNTEAFF. The CDR3 region has the DNA TGCAGCGTTGATGAGCAGGGCCAGGTGAACACTGAAGCTTTCTTT.

On this clonotype: A much larger clone sits a single nucleotide away, making a read error possible. V gene TRBV29-1 combines with J gene TRBJ1-1; D call uncertain. The CDR3 length is 13 residues. Germline V CDR1 and CDR2: SQVTM, ANQGSEA. The CDR3 DNA is TGCGGCGCCAAAGACACCGGCAACACTGAAGCTTTCTTT. Translation: CGAKDTGNTEAFF.

Regarding this clonotype: Since the CDR3 does not end with the conserved phenylalanine or tryptophan, this likely comes from a read error. It is unclear where the CDR3 begins or ends on the DNA, so no DNA is shown, and the CDR3 is as TCRdb lists it. CDR3: CASSLAVD. The chain combines TRBV5-1 with TRBJ2-6. Germline CDR1 reads SGHRS; CDR2 reads YFSETQ. Inclusive of both ends, the CDR3 amounts to 8 amino acids.

This clonotype was seen at least ten times. The rearrangement links TRBV10-1 to TRBJ1-1; TRBD1 matches at 7 bases. The germline V gene has CDR1 WNHNN and CDR2 SYGVQD (reference sequence). The CDR3 is made up of 12 amino acids. With V trimmed by 5 bases and J by 11 bases, 8 bases remained unmatched. CDR3 in amino acids: CASSQDRTGAFF. The DNA of the CDR3 is TGCGCCAGCAGTCAGGACAGGACCGGCGCTTTCTTT.

The chain carries TRBV14 and TRBJ2-7; unclear D gene. The CDR3 is made up of 13 amino acids. Germline CDR1 and CDR2: SGHDN and FVKESK. Trimming removed 6 bases at V and 9 bases at J, with 18 bases between. The CDR3 reads CASSLTITSRQYF. DNA of the CDR3: TGTGCCAGCAGTCTTACTATAACCTCGAGGCAGTACTTC.

The chain is built from TRBV7-9 and TRBJ2-6, with D possibly being TRBD1 (5 bases). V shed 3 bases and J shed 4 bases, with 7 bases lying between them. Germline V gene data show CDR1 as SEHNR and CDR2 as FQNEAQ (reference sequence). The CDR3 has 14 residues. The CDR3 region has the DNA TGTGCCAGCAGCTTCCGACAGGGGGCCAACGTCCTGACTTTC. Protein sequence: CASSFRQGANVLTF.

This clonotype was recorded many times. The chain links TRBV7-9 to TRBJ1-1; D ambiguous. CDR3 length: 12 amino acids. Germline CDR1 and CDR2: SEHNR and FQNEAQ (reference sequence). Deletions cut 8 bases from V and 1 base from J, with 8 bases between. In DNA, the CDR3 is TGTGCCAGCCTAAGGACGAACACTGAAGCTTTCTTT. It is translated as CASLRTNTEAFF.

This rearrangement joins TRBV29-1 to TRBJ2-6, with 9 bases identical to TRBD1. Germline-derived CDR1 and CDR2 are SQVTM and ANQGSEA. This CDR3 contains 16 residues. Trimming at V came to 0 bases and at J to 4 bases, leaving 4 bases not matched to a gene. CDR3 DNA: TGCAGCGTTGAAGATCCACAGGGGGCCGGGGCCAACGTCCTGACTTTC. This gives the protein CSVEDPQGAGANVLTF.

This clonotype was recorded at least ten times. This chain links TRBV7-9 with TRBJ2-5; 10 bases are shared with TRBD1. The CDR3 runs 14 residues. J was trimmed by 4 bases and V by 4 bases; bases with no gene match: 3. CDR1 and CDR2 (germline): SEHNR, FQNEAQ (reference sequence). The CDR3 loop is CASSSRTGGETQYF. The CDR3 DNA reads as TGTGCCAGCAGCTCAAGGACAGGGGGAGAGACCCAGTACTTC. Together with reference TRBV7-9 and TRBJ2-5, the CDR3 gives the full variable domain: DTGVSQNPRHKITKRGQNVTFRCDPISEHNRLYWYRQTLGQGPEFLTYFQNEAQLEKSRLLSDRFSAERPKGSFSTLEIQRTEQGDSAMYLCASSSRTGGETQYFGPGTRLLVL.

This clonotype was seen at least ten times. One end of the junction varies from germline; a read error may be responsible. J is TRBJ2-7 and V is TRBV2; 9 nucleotides line up with TRBD1. CDR1 is SNHLY, CDR2 FYNNEI, per germline. This CDR3 has 9 residues. The DNA of the CDR3 is TGTGCCAGCAGGGGACAGGGTAACTTC. This translates into CASRGQGNF. The whole variable domain, remainder taken from reference TRBV2 and TRBJ2-7, is EPEVTQTPSHQVTQMGQEVILRCVPISNHLYFYWYRQILGQKVEFLVSFYNNEISEKSEIFDDQFSVERPDGSNFTLKIRSTKLEDSAMYFCASRGQGNFGPGTRLTVT.